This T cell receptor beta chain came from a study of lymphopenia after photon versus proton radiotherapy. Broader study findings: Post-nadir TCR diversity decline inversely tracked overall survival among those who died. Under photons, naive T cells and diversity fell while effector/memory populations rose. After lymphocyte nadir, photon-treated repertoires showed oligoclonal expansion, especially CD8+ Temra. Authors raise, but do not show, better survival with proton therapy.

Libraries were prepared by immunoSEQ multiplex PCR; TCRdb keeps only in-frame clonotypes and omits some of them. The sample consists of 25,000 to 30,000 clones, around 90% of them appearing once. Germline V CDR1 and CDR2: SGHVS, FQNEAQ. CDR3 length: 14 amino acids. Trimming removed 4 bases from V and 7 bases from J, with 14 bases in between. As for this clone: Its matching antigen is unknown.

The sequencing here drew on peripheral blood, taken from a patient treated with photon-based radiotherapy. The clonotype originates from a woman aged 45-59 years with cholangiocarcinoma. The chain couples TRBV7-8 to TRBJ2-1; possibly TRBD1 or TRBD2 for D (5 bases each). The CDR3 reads CASSSGTGPNEQFF. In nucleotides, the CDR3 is TGTGCCAGCAGCTCCGGGACCGGTCCTAATGAGCAGTTCTTC.